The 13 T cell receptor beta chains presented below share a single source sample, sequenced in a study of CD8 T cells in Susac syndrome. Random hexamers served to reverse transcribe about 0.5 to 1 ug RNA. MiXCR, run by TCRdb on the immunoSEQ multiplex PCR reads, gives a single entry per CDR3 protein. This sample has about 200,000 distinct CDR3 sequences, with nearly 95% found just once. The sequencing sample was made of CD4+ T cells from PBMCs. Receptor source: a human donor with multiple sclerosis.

Written as DNA, the CDR3 is TGTGCCAGCAGCCAAGTGTGGGGGACAGGTGGAAAGACCCAGTACTTC. This translates into CASSQVWGTGGKTQYF. The chain employs TRBV3-1 and TRBJ2-5; 8 bases map to TRBD1. Trimming took 1 base from V and 6 from J; bases not matched to a gene: 10. CDR3 length equals 16 residues. Per germline, CDR1 LGHDT and CDR2 YNNKEL (reference sequence).

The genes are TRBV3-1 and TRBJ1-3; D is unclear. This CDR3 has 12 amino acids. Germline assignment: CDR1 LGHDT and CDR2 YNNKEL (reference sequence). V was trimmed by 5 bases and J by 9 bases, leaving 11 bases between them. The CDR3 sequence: CASSARLSTIYF. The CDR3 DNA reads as TGTGCCAGCAGCGCTCGCCTCAGCACCATATATTTT.

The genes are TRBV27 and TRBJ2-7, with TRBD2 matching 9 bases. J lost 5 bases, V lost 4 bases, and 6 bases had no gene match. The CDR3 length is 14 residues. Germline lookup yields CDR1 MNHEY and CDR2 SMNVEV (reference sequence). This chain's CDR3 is CASSSLAGSHEQYF. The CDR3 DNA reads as TGTGCCAGCAGTTCACTAGCGGGTAGCCACGAGCAGTACTTC.

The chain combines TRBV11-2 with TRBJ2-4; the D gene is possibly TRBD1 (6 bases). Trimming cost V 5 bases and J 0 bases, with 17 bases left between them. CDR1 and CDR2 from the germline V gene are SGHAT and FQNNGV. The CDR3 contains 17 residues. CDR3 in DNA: TGTGCCAGCAGCCCCCGACGACAGGCCCTAGCCAAAAACATTCAGTACTTC. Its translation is CASSPRRQALAKNIQYF.

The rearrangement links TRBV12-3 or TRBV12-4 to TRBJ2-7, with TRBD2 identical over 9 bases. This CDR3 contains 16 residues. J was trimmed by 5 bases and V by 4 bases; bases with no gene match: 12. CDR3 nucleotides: TGTGCCAGCAGTTCTCCATATAGCGGGAGTAACGACGAGCAGTACTTC. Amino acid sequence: CASSSPYSGSNDEQYF.

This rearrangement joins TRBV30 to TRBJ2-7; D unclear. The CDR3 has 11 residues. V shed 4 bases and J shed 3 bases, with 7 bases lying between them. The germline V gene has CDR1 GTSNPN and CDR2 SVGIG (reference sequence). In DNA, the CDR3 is TGTGCCTGGATCGTAGGCTACGAGCAGTACTTC. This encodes CAWIVGYEQYF. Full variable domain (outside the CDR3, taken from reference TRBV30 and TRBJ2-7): SQTIHQWPATLVQPVGSPLSLECTVEGTSNPNLYWYRQAAGRGLQLLFYSVGIGQISSEVPQNLSASRPQDRQFILSSKKLLLSDSGFYLCAWIVGYEQYFGPGTRLTVT.

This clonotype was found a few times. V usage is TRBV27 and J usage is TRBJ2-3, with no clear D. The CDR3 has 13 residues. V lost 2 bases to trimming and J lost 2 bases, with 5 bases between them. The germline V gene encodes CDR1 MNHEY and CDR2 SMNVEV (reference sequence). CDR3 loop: CASSLGFTDTQYF. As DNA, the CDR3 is TGTGCCAGCAGTTTAGGATTCACAGATACGCAGTATTTT.

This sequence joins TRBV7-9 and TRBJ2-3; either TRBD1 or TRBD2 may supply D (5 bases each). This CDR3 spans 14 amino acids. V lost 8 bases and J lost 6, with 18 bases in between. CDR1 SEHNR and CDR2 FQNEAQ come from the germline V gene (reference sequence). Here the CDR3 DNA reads TGTGCCAGCGAGTGGGGACCAAAAAGGGATACGCAGTATTTT. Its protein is CASEWGPKRDTQYF.

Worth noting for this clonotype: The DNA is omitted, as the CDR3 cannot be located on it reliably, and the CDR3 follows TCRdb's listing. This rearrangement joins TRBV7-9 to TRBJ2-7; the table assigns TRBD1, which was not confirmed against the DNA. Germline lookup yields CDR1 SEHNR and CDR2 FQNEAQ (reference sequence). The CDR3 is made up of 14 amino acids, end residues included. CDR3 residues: CASSSSGGVYEQYF.

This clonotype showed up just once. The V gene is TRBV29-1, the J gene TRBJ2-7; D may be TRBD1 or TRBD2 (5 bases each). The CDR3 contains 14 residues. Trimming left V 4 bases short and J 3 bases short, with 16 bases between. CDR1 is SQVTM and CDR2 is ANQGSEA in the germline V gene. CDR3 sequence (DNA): TGCAGCGTTGGAGCAAAGGGACGGAACTACGAGCAGTACTTC. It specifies CSVGAKGRNYEQYF.

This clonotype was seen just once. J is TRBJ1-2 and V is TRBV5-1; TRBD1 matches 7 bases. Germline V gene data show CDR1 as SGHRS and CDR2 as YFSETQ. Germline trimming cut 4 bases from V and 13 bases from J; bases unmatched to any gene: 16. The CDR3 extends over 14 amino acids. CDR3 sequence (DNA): TGCGCCAGCAGCCCCGGTGATGCGGGACAGAAACGCACCTTC. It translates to CASSPGDAGQKRTF.

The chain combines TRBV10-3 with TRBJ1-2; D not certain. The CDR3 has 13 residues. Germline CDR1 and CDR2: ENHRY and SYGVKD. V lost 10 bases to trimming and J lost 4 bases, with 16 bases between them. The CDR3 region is CATSDGGFYGYTF. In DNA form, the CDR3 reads TGTGCCACCTCAGACGGTGGGTTCTATGGCTACACCTTC.

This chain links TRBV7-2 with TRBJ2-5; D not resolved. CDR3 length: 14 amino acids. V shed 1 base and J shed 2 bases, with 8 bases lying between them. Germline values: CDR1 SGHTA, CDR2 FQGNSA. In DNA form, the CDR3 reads TGTGCCAGCAGCTTAGTTACGGCACAAGAGACCCAGTACTTC. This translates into CASSLVTAQETQYF. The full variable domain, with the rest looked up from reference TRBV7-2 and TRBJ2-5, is GAGVSQSPSNKVTEKGKDVELRCDPISGHTALYWYRQSLGQGLEFLIYFQGNSAPDKSGLPSDRFSAERTGGSVSTLTIQRTQQEDSAVYLCASSLVTAQETQYFGPGTRLLVL.